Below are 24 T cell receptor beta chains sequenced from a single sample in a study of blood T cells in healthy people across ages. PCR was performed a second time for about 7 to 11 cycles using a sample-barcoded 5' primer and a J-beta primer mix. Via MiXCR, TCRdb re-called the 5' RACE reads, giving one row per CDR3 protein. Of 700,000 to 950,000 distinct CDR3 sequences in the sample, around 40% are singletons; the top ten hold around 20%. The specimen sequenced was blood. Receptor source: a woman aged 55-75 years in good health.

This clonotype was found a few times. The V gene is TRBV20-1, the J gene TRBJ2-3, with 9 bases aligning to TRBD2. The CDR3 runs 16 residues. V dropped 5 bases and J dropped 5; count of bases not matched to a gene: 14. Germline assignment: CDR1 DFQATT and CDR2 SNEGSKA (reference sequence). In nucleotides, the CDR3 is TGCAGTGCTGCCCAGGGAGCGGGAGGCCGTGGAGATACGCAGTATTTT. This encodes CSAAQGAGGRGDTQYF.

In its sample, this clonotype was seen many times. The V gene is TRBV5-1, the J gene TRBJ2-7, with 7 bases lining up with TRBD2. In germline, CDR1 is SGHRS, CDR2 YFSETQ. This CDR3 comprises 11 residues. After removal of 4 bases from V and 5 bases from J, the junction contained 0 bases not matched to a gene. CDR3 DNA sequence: TGCGCCAGCAGCGGGACTAACGAGCAGTACTTC. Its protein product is CASSGTNEQYF. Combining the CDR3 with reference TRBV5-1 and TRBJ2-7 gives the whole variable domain KAGVTQTPRYLIKTRGQQVTLSCSPISGHRSVSWYQQTPGQGLQFLFEYFSETQRNKGNFPGRFSGRQFSNSRSEMNVSTLELGDSALYLCASSGTNEQYFGPGTRLTVT.

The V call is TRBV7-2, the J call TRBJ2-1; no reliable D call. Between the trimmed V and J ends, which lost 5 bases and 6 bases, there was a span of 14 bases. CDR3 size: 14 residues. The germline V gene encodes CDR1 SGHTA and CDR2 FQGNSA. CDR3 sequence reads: CASSRRGPPNEQFF. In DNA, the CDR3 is TGTGCCAGCAGCCGCCGCGGACCGCCCAATGAGCAGTTCTTC.

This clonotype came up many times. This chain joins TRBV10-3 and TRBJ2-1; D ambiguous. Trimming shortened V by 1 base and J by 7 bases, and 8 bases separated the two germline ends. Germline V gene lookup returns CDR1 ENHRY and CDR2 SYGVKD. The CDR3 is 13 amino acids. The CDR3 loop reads CAISEWAGNEQFF. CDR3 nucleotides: TGTGCCATCAGTGAGTGGGCCGGAAATGAGCAGTTCTTC.

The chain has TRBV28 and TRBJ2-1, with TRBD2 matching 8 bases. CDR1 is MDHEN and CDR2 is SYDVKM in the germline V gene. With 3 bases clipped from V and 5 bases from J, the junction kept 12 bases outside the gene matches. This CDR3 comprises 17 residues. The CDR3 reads CASSFEILLAGNNEQFF. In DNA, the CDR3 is TGTGCCAGCAGTTTTGAAATTCTGCTAGCGGGTAACAATGAGCAGTTCTTC.

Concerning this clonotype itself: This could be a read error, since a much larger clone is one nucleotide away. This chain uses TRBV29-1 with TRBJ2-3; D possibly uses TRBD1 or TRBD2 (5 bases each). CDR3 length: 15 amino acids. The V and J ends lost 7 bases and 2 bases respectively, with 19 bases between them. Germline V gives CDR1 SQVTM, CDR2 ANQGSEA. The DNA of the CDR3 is TGCAGCGCCCGGGGAGAGGGACGAAACACAGATACGCAGTATTTT. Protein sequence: CSARGEGRNTDTQYF.

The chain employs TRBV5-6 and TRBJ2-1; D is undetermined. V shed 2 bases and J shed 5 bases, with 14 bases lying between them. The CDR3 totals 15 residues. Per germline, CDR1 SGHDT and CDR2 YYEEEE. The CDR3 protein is CASSLASKGDNEQFF. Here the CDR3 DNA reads TGTGCCAGCAGCTTAGCCTCAAAAGGCGACAATGAGCAGTTCTTC. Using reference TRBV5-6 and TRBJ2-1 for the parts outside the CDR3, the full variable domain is DAGVTQSPTHLIKTRGQQVTLRCSPKSGHDTVSWYQQALGQGPQFIFQYYEEEERQRGNFPDRFSGHQFPNYSSELNVNALLLGDSALYLCASSLASKGDNEQFFGPGTRLTVL.

The CDR3 DNA sequence: TGCAGTCTAACCGAGAGCGGGAGAGGTTCGGGCGAGCAGTACTTC. Protein sequence: CSLTESGRGSGEQYF. The J gene is TRBJ2-5, the V gene TRBV20-1; 8 nucleotides align to TRBD2. TRBJ2-7 matches the DNA end more closely, so the J call is doubtful. This CDR3 spans 15 amino acids. Germline values: CDR1 DFQATT, CDR2 SNEGSKA (reference sequence).

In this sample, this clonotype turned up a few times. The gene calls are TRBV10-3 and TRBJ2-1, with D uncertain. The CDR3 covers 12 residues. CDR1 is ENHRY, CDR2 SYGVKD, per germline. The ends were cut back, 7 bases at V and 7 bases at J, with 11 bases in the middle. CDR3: CAITGPGNEQFF. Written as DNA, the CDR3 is TGTGCCATCACCGGACCTGGGAATGAGCAGTTCTTC.

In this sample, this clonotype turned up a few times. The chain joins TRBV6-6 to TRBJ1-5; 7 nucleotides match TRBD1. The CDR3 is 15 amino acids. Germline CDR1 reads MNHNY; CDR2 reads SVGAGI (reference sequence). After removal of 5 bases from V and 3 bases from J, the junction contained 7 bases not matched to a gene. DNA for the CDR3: TGTGCCAGCAGTAGAGCAGGGGGTGACAATCAGCCCCAGCATTTT. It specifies CASSRAGGDNQPQHF.

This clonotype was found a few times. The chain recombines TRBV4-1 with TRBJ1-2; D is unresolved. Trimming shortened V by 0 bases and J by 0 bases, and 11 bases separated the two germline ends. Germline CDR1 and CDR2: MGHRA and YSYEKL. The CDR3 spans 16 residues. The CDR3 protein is CASSQEAGSPNYGYTF. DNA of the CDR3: TGCGCCAGCAGCCAAGAGGCAGGATCCCCTAACTATGGCTACACCTTC.

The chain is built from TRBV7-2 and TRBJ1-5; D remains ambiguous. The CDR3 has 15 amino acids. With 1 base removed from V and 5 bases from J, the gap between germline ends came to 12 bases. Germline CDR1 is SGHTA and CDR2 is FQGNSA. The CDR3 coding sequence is TGTGCCAGCAGCTTAGTGCCAGCCTGGGATCAGCCCCAGCATTTT. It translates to CASSLVPAWDQPQHF.

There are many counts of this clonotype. The chain's CDR3 is CAIRLQGDTQYF. CDR3 in DNA: TGTGCCATCAGATTACAGGGCGATACGCAGTATTTT. V is TRBV10-3 and J is TRBJ2-3; D may be TRBD1 (6 bases). Trimming removed 6 bases at V and 6 bases at J, with 10 bases between. CDR1 is ENHRY, CDR2 SYGVKD, per germline. The CDR3 loop spans 12 amino acids.

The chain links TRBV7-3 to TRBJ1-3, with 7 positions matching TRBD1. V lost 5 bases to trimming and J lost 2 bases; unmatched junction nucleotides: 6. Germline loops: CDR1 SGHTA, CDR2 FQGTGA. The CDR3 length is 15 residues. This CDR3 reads CASSQTGSAGNTIYF. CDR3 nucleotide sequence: TGTGCCAGCAGCCAGACAGGGTCAGCTGGAAACACCATATATTTT.

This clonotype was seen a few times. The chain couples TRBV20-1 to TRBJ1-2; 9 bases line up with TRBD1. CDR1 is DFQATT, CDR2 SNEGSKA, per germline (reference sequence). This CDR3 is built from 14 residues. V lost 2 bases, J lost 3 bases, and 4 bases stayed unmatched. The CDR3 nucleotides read TGCAGTGCTAGATTGGACAGGGGATACTATGGCTACACCTTC. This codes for CSARLDRGYYGYTF.

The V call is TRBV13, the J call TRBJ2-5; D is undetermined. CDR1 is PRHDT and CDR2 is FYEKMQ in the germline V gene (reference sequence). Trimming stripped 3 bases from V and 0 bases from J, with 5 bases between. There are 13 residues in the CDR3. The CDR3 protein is CASSFANQETQYF. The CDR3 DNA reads TGTGCCAGCAGCTTCGCGAACCAAGAGACCCAGTACTTC.

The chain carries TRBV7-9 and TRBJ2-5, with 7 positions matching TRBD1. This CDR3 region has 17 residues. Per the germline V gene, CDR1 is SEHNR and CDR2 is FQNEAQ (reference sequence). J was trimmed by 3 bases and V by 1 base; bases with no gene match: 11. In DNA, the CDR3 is TGTGCCAGCAGCTTAGTTGCAAGGGGGCGTCTGGAAGAGACCCAGTACTTC. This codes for CASSLVARGRLEETQYF.

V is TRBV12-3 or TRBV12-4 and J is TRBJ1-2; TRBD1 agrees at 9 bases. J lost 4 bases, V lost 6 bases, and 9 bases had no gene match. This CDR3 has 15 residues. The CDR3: CASSSTGGSGYGYTF. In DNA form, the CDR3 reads TGTGCCAGCAGCTCCACAGGGGGCTCTGGCTATGGCTACACCTTC.

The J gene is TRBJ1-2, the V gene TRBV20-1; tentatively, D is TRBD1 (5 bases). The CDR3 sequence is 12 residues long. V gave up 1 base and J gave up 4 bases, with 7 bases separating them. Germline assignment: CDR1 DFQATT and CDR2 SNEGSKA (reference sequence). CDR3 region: CSARVGAYGYTF. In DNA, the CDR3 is TGCAGTGCTAGAGTCGGGGCCTATGGCTACACCTTC.

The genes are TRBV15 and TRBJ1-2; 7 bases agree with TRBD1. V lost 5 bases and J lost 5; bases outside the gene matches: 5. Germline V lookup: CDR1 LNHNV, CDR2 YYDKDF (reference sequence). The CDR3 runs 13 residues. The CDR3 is CATSESGGYGYTF. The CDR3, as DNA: TGTGCCACCAGCGAATCAGGGGGATATGGCTACACCTTC.

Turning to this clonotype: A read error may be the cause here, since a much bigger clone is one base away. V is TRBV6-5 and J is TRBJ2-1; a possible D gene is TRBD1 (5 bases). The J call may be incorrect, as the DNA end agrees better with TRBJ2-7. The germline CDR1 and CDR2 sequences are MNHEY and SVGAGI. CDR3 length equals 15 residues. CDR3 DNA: TGTGCCAGCAGTTACGGTCAGGGCTCCTACAATGAGCAGTACTTC. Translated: CASSYGQGSYNEQYF.

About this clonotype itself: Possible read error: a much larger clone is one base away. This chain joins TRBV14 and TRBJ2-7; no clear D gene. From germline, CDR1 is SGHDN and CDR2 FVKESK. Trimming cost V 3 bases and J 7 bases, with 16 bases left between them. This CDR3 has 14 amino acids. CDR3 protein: CASSQGLPSDEQYF. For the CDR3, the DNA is TGTGCCAGCAGCCAGGGCCTCCCGTCGGATGAGCAGTACTTC.

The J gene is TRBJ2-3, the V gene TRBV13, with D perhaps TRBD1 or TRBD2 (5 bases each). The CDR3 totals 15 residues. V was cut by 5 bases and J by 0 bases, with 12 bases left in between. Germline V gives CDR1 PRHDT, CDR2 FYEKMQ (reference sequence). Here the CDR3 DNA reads TGTGCCAGCAGCCCCCGGGACGGGAGCACAGATACGCAGTATTTT. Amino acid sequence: CASSPRDGSTDTQYF.

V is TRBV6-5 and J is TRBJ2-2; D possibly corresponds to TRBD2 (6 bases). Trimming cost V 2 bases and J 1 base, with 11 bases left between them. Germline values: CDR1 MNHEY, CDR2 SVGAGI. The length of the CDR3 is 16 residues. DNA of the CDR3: TGTGCCAGCAGTTACCCCTCCGGGGGGAACACCGGGGAGCTGTTTTTT. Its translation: CASSYPSGGNTGELFF.